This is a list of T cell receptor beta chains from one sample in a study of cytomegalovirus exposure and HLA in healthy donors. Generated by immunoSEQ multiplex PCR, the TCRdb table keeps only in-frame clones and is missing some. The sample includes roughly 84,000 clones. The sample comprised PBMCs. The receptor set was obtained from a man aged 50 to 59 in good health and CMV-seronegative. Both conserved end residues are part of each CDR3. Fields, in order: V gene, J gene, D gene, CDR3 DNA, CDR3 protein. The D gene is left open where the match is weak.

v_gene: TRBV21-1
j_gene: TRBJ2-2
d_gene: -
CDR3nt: TGTGCCAGCACTGACAGGGAGTCGGCCGGGGAGCTGTTTTTT
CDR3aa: CASTDRESAGELFF

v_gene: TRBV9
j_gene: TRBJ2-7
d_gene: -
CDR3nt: TGTGCCAGCAGCGTAGGTGTGTCCTACGAGCAGTACTTC
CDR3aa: CASSVGVSYEQYF

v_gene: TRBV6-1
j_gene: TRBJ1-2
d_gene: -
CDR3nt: TGTGCCAGCAGTGAAGCGCGGCGGGGTTCCGGGTCGAAAGGGTATGGCTACACCTTC
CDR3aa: CASSEARRGSGSKGYGYTF

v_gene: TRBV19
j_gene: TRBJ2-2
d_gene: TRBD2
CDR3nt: TGTGCCAGTAGTCCCTCCTCGGGGGACTACTCTTACACCGGGGAGCTGTTTTTT
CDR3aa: CASSPSSGDYSYTGELFF

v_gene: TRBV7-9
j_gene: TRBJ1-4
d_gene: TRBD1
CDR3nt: TGTGCCAGCAGCGGCTTTAGTGCAGGGGGTGAAAAACTGTTTTTT
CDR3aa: CASSGFSAGGEKLFF

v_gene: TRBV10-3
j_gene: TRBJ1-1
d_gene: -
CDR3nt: TGTGCCATCGCCCCCTCCGGCGGGGGCACTGAAGCTTTCTTT
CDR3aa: CAIAPSGGGTEAFF

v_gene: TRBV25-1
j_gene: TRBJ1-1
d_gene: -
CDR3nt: TGTGCCAGCAGTGATCATAGGAGGAGGGAAGAAAACACTGAAGCTTTCTTT
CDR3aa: CASSDHRRREENTEAFF

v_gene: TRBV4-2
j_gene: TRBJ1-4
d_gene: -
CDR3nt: TGTGCCAGCAGCCCCCTCGGGGGTGAAAAACTGTTTTTT
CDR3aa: CASSPLGGEKLFF

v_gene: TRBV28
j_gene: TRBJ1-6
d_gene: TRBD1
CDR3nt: TGTGCCAGCGCGCGGGACAGGGATTCACCCCTCCACTTT
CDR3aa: CASARDRDSPLHF

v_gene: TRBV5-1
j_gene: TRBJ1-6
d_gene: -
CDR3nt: TGCGCCAGCAGCTTGGCCTACCTTGTAGATTCACCCCTCCACTTT
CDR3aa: CASSLAYLVDSPLHF

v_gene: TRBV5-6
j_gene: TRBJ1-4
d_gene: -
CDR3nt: TGTGCCAGCAGCTTGTTATTTATCGGACATCTCGAAAAACTGTTTTTT
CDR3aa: CASSLLFIGHLEKLFF

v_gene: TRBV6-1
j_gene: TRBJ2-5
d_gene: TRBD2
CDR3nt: TGTGCCAGCAGTGAAGGAGGGACTAGCCTTGGAGAGACCCAGTACTTC
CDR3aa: CASSEGGTSLGETQYF

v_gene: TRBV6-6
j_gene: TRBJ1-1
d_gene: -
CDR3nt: TGTGCCAGCAGTCGCAGGGGTACTGAAGCTTTCTTT
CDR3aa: CASSRRGTEAFF

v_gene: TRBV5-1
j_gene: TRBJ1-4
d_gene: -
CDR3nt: TGCGCCAGCAGCCCCCGGAGGGCCCCTAATGAAAAACTGTTTTTT
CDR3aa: CASSPRRAPNEKLFF

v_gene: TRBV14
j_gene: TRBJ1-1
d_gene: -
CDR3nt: TGTGCCAGCAGCCAGTTTCGGGGCAGGGGAATCAGGCACACTGAAGCTTTCTTT
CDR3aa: CASSQFRGRGIRHTEAFF

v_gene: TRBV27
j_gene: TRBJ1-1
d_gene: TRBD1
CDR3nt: TGTGCCAGCAGTTTCCAGGGGGCTGGCACTGAAGCTTTCTTT
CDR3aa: CASSFQGAGTEAFF

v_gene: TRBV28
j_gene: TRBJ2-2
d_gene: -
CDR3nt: TGTGCCTCCTCCGCCAGGGCGGGGACCGGGGAGCTGTTTTTT
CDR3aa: CASSARAGTGELFF

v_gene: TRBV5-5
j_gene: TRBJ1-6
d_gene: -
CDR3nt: TGTGCCAGCAGTCACCCTGGACAGAATAATTCACCCCTCCACTTT
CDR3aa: CASSHPGQNNSPLHF

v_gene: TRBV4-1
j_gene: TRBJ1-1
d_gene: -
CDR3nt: TGCGCCAGCAGCCAAGATCCTCAGGGGTTGACGGCTTTCTTT
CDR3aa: CASSQDPQGLTAFF

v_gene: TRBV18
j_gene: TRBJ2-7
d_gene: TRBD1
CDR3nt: TGTGCCAGCTCGGGGACAGGGATAAACTACGAGCAGTACTTC
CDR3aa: CASSGTGINYEQYF

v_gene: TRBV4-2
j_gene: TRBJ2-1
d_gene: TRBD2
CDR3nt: TGTGCCAGCAGCGTCGGGGTGGCGACCGGGAGGGGTGAGCAGTTCTTC
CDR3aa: CASSVGVATGRGEQFF

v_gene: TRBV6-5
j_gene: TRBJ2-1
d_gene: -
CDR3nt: TGTGCCACTCAACAGGGTAGGTCCTACAATGAGCAGTTCTTC
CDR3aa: CATQQGRSYNEQFF

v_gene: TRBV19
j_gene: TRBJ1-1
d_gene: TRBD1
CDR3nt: TGTGCCAGTAGTTTACCAGACAGGGGGAACACTGAAGCTTTCTTT
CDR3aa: CASSLPDRGNTEAFF

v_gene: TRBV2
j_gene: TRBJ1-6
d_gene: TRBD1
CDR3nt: TGTGCCAGCACCGGGACAGTCAACCTTAGTAGTTCACCCCTCCACTTT
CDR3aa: CASTGTVNLSSSPLHF

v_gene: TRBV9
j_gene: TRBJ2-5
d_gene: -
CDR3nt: TGTGCCAGCAGCGTAGGGGGACTGGAGACCCAGTACTTC
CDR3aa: CASSVGGLETQYF

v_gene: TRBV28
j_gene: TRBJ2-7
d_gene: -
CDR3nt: TGTGCCAGCACGAGAGAGGACTACGAGCAGTACTTC
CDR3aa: CASTREDYEQYF

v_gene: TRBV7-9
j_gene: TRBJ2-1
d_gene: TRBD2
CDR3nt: TGTGCCAGCAGCTTAGCGGGGGGGTACAATGAGCAGTTCTTC
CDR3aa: CASSLAGGYNEQFF

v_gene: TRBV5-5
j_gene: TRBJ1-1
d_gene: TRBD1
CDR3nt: TGTGCCAGCAGCTTGGCCAGGGACAGCACTGAAGCTTTCTTT
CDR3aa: CASSLARDSTEAFF

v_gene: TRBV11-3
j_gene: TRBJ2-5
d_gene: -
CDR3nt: TGTGCCAGCAGCGTTTTAGCCTCAGAGACCCAGTACTTC
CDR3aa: CASSVLASETQYF